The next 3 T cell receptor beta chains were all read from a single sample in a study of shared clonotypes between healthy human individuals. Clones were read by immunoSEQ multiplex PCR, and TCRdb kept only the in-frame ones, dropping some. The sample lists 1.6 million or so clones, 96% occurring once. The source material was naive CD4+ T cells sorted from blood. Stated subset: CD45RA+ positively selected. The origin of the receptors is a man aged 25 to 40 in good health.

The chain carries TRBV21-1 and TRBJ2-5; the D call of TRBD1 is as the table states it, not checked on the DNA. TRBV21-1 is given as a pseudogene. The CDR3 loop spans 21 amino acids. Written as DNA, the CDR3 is TGTGCCAGCAGCAAGGTCGACGCCATACCTCGTAGACAGCGACCTCAAGAGACCCAGTACTTC. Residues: CASSKVDAIPRRQRPQETQYF.

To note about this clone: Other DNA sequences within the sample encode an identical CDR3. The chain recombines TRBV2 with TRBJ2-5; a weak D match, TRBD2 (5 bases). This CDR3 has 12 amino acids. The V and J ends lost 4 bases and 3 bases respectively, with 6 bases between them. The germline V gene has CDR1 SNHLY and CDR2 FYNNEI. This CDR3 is CASSVGEETQYF. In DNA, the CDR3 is TGTGCCAGCAGTGTCGGGGAAGAGACCCAGTACTTC.

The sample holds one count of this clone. The chain's CDR3 is CSVEGTLRGGSDEKLFF. CDR3 in DNA: TGCAGCGTTGAGGGTACGCTACGAGGGGGGTCAGATGAAAAACTGTTTTTT. The genes are TRBV29-1 and TRBJ1-4; D perhaps matches TRBD1 (6 bases). This CDR3 spans 17 amino acids. The germline V and J ends were trimmed by 3 bases and 6 bases, with 23 bases remaining between them. Germline CDR1 reads SQVTM; CDR2 reads ANQGSEA.